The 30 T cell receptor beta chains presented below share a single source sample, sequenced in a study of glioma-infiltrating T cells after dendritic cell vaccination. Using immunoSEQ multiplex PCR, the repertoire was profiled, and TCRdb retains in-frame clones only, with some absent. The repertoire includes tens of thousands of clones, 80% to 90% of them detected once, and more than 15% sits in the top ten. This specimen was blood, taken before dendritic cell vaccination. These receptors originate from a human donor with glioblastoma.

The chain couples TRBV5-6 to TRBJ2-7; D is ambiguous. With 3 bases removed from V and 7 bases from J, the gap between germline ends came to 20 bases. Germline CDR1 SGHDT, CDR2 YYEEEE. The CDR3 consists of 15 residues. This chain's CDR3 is CASSSSLAILREQYF. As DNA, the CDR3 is TGTGCCAGCAGCTCCTCCCTGGCCATTCTCAGGGAGCAGTACTTC.

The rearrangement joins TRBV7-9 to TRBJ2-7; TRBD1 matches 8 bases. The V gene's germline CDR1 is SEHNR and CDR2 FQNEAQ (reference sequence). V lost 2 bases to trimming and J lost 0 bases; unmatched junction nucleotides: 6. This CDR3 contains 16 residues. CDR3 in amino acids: CASSLSDGQGSYEQYF. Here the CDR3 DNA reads TGTGCCAGCAGCTTATCTGACGGACAGGGCTCCTACGAGCAGTACTTC.

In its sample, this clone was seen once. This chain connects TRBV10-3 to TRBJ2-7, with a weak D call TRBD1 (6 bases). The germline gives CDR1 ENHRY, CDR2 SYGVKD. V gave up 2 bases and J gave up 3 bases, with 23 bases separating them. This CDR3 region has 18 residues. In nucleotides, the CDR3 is TGTGCCATCAGTGAGCCCTTCTCCGGGACACAGACCCGCTACGAGCAGTACTTC. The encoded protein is CAISEPFSGTQTRYEQYF.

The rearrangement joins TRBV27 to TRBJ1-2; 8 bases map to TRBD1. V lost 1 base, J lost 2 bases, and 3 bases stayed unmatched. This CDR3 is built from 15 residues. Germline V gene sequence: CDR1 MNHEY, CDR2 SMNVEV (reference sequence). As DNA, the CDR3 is TGTGCCAGCAGTTTATACGCAGGGGGCAACTATGGCTACACCTTC. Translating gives CASSLYAGGNYGYTF.

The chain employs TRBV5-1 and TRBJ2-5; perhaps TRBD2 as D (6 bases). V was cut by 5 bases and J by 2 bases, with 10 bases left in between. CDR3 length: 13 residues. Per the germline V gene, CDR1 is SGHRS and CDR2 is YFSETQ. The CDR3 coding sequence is TGCGCCAGCAGGAGGAGGGAACAAGAGACCCAGTACTTC. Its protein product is CASRRREQETQYF. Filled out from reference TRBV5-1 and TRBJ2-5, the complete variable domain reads KAGVTQTPRYLIKTRGQQVTLSCSPISGHRSVSWYQQTPGQGLQFLFEYFSETQRNKGNFPGRFSGRQFSNSRSEMNVSTLELGDSALYLCASRRREQETQYFGPGTRLLVL.

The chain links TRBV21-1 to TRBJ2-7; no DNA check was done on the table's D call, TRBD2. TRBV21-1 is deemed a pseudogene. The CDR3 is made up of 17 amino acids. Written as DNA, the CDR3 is TGTGCCAGCAGCAAAACCGGACTAGAGGGGATACGGTACGAGCAGTACTTC. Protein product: CASSKTGLEGIRYEQYF.

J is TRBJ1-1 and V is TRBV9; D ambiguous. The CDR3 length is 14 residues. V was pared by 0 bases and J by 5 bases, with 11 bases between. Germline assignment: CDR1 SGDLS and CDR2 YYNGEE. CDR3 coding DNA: TGTGCCAGCAGCGTAGAGGCAGGAACGACTGAAGCTTTCTTT. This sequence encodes CASSVEAGTTEAFF.

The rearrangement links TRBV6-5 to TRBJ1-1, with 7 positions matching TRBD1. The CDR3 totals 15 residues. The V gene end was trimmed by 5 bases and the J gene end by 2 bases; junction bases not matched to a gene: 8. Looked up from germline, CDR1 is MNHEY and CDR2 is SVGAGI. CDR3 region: CASSPGTDLNTEAFF. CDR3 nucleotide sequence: TGTGCCAGCAGTCCCGGGACAGACTTAAACACTGAAGCTTTCTTT.

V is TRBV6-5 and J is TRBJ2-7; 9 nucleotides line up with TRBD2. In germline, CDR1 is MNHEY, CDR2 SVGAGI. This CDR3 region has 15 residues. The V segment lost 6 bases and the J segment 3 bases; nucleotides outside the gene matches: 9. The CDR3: CASRNVSGGHYEQYF. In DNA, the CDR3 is TGTGCCAGCAGGAACGTTAGCGGGGGACACTACGAGCAGTACTTC.

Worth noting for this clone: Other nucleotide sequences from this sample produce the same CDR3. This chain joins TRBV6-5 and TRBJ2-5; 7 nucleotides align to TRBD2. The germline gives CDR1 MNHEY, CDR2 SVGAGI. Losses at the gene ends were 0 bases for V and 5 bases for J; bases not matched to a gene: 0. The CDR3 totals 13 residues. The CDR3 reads CASSYSRGETQYF. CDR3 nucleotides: TGTGCCAGCAGTTACTCGCGGGGGGAGACCCAGTACTTC.

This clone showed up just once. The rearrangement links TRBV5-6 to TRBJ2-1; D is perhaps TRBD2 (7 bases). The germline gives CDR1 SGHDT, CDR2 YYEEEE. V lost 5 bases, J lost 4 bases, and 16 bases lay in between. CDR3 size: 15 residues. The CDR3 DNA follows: TGTGCCAGCAGACCCAGGGGCGGGAGTTACAATGAGCAGTTCTTC. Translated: CASRPRGGSYNEQFF.

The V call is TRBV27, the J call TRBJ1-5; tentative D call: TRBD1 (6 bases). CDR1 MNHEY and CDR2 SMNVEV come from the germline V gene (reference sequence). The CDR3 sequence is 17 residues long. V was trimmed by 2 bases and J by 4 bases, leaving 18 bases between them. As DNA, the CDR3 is TGTGCCAGCAGTTTAGTGTCGGGGGGCTGGGGTAATCAGCCCCAGCATTTT. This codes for CASSLVSGGWGNQPQHF.

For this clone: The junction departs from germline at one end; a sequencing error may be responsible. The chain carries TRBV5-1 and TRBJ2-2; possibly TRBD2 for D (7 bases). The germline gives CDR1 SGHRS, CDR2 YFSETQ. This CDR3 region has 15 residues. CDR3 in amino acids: CASTLTEGGTGELFF. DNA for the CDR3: TGCGCCAGCACCTTGACGGAGGGGGGGACCGGGGAGCTGTTTTTT. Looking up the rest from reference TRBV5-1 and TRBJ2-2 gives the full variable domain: KAGVTQTPRYLIKTRGQQVTLSCSPISGHRSVSWYQQTPGQGLQFLFEYFSETQRNKGNFPGRFSGRQFSNSRSEMNVSTLELGDSALYLCASTLTEGGTGELFFGEGSRLTVL.

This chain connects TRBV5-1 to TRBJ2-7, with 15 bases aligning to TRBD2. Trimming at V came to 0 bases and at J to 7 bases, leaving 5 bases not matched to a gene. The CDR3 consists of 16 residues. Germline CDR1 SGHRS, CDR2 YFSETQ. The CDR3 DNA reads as TGCGCCAGCAGCTTGGGGGGACTAGCGGGAGGTTCAGAGCAGTACTTC. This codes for CASSLGGLAGGSEQYF.

The CDR3 DNA is TGTGCCAGCAGCGGGGGGGGGAACCAAGAGACCCAGTACTTC. Translation gives CASSGGGNQETQYF. This rearrangement joins TRBV9 to TRBJ2-5; 7 positions match TRBD2. The V and J ends lost 3 bases and 0 bases, in that order; junction bases with no gene match: 2. CDR3 length: 14 amino acids. The germline gives CDR1 SGDLS, CDR2 YYNGEE. The entire variable domain, with the rest obtained from reference TRBV9 and TRBJ2-5, is as follows: DSGVTQTPKHLITATGQRVTLRCSPRSGDLSVYWYQQSLDQGLQFLIQYYNGEERAKGNILERFSAQQFPDLHSELNLSSLELGDSALYFCASSGGGNQETQYFGPGTRLLVL.

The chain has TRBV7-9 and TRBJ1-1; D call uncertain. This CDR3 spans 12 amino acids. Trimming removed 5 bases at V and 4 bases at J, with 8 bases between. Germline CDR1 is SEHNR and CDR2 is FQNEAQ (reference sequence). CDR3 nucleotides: TGTGCCAGCAGCCCCCCGGGCACTGAAGCTTTCTTT. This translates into CASSPPGTEAFF.

The CDR3 loop reads CASTKAGANYEQYF. The CDR3 nucleotides read TGTGCCAGCACGAAAGCGGGAGCGAACTACGAGCAGTACTTC. V usage is TRBV7-2 and J usage is TRBJ2-7; 8 positions agree with TRBD2. This CDR3 comprises 14 residues. Trimming took 7 bases from V and 3 from J; bases not matched to a gene: 8. Germline lookup yields CDR1 SGHTA and CDR2 FQGNSA. The full variable domain, in which reference TRBV7-2 and TRBJ2-7 provide the parts outside the CDR3, is GAGVSQSPSNKVTEKGKDVELRCDPISGHTALYWYRQSLGQGLEFLIYFQGNSAPDKSGLPSDRFSAERTGGSVSTLTIQRTQQEDSAVYLCASTKAGANYEQYFGPGTRLTVT.

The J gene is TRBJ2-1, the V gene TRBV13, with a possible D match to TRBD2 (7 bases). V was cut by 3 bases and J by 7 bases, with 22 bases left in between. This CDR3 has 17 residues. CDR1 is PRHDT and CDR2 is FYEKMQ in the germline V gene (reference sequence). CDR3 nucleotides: TGTGCCAGCAGCTTCGGGGAGGGGGGGGTTTTCTGGAATGAGCAGTTCTTC. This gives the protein CASSFGEGGVFWNEQFF. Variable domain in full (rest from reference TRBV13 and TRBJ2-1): AAGVIQSPRHLIKEKRETATLKCYPIPRHDTVYWYQQGPGQDPQFLISFYEKMQSDKGSIPDRFSAQQFSDYHSELNMSSLELGDSALYFCASSFGEGGVFWNEQFFGPGTRLTVL.

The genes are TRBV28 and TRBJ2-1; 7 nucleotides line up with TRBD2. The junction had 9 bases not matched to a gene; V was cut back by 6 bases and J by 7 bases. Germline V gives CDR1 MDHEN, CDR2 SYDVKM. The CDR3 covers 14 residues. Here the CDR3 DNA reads TGTGCCAGCAGATATGCGGGAGCTTTGAATGAGCAGTTCTTC. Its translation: CASRYAGALNEQFF.

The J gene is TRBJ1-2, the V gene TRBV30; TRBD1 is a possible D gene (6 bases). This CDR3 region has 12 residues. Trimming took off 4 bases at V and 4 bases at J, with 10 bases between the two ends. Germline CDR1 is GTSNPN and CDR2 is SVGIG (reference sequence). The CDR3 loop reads CAWTGDIYGYTF. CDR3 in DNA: TGTGCCTGGACAGGGGATATCTATGGCTACACCTTC. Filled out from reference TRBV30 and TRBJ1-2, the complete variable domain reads SQTIHQWPATLVQPVGSPLSLECTVEGTSNPNLYWYRQAAGRGLQLLFYSVGIGQISSEVPQNLSASRPQDRQFILSSKKLLLSDSGFYLCAWTGDIYGYTFGSGTRLTVV.

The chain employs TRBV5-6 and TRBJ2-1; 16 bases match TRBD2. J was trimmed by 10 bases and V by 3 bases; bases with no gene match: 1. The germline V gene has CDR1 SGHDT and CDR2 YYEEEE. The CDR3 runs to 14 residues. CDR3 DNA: TGTGCCAGCAGCTCGGGACTAGCGGGAGGGGAGCAGTTCTTC. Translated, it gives CASSSGLAGGEQFF.

CDR3 loop: CASSLGSGNYGYTF. The CDR3 region has the DNA TGTGCCAGCAGCTTAGGATCGGGAAACTATGGCTACACCTTC. The V gene is TRBV11-2, the J gene TRBJ1-2, with no clear D. V dropped 1 base and J dropped 2 bases, with 8 bases sitting between them. The CDR3 is 14 residues long. Per the germline V gene, CDR1 is SGHAT and CDR2 is FQNNGV.

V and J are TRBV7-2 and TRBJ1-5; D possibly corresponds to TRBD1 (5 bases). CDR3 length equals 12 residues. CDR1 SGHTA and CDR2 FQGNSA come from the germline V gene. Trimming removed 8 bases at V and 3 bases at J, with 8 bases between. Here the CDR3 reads CASSGPNQPQHF. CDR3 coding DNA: TGTGCCAGCTCAGGGCCCAATCAGCCCCAGCATTTT.

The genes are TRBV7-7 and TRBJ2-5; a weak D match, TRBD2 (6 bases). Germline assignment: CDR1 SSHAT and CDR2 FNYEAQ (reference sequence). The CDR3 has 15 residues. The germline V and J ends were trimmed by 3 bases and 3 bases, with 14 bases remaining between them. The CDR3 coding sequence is TGTGCCAGCAGCTTGGCGGGGACTTCCAAAGAGACCCAGTACTTC. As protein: CASSLAGTSKETQYF.

The CDR3 nucleotides read TGCGCCAGCAGCCAAGAGGCGACAGGGGTCAATCAGCCCCAGCATTTT. This encodes CASSQEATGVNQPQHF. This chain links TRBV4-1 with TRBJ1-5; TRBD1 agrees at 8 bases. CDR1 MGHRA and CDR2 YSYEKL come from the germline V gene. V was clipped by 0 bases and J by 3 bases; unmatched bases: 4. This CDR3 has 16 amino acids.

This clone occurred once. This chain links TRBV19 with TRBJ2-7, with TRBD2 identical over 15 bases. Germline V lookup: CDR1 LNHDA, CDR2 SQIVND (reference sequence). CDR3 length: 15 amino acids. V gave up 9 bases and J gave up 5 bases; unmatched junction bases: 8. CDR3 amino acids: CASSIGTSGRNEQYF. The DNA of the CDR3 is TGTGCCAGCTCCATAGGGACTAGCGGGAGGAACGAGCAGTACTTC.

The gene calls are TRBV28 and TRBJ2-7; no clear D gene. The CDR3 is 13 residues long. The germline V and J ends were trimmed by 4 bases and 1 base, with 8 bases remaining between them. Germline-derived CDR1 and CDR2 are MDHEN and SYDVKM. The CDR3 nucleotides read TGTGCCAGCAGTTCCACCGGTTCCTACGAGCAGTACTTC. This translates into CASSSTGSYEQYF. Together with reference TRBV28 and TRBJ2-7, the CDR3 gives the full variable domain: DVKVTQSSRYLVKRTGEKVFLECVQDMDHENMFWYRQDPGLGLRLIYFSYDVKMKEKGDIPEGYSVSREKKERFSLILESASTNQTSMYLCASSSTGSYEQYFGPGTRLTVT.

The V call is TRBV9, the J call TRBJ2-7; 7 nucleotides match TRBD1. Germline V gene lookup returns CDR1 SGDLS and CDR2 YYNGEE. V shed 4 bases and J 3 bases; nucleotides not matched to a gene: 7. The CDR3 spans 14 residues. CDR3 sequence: CASSQGDTLYEQYF. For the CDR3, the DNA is TGTGCCAGCAGCCAGGGGGACACCCTCTACGAGCAGTACTTC. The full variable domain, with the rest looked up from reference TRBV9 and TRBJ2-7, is DSGVTQTPKHLITATGQRVTLRCSPRSGDLSVYWYQQSLDQGLQFLIQYYNGEERAKGNILERFSAQQFPDLHSELNLSSLELGDSALYFCASSQGDTLYEQYFGPGTRLTVT.

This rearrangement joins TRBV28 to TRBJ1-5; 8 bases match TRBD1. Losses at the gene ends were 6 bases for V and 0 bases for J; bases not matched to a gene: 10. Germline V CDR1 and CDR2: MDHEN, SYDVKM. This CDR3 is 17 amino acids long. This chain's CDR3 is CASRTLRDRISNQPQHF. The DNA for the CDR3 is TGTGCCAGCAGGACACTCCGGGACAGGATTAGCAATCAGCCCCAGCATTTT.

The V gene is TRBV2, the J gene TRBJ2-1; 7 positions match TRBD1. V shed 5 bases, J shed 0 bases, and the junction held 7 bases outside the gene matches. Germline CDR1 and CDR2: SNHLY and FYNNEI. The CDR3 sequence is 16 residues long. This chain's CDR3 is CASSSRRDSSYNEQFF. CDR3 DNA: TGTGCCAGCAGTTCACGCCGGGACAGCTCCTACAATGAGCAGTTCTTC.